This TCR beta chain was profiled in a study of blood T cell repertoires in COVID-19. The wider study: Donors in the United States, Italy and Spain gave samples during acute or convalescent COVID-19. Sample material is recorded as cDNA or gDNA derived from T cells, B-cell-depleted T cells, or PBMCs.

Clones were read by immunoSEQ multiplex PCR, and TCRdb kept only the in-frame ones, dropping some. The sample lists about 220,000 clones; about 79% were seen once. This clonotype was sampled from a woman aged 55-70 years who had recovered from COVID-19. The material sequenced was PBMCs or T cells enriched from blood (not recorded which).

CDR3 nucleotide sequence: TGTGCCAGCAGCGCCTGGAGGGAGCACACTGAAGCTTTCTTT. Residues: CASSAWREHTEAFF. The genes are TRBV13 and TRBJ1-1; D is unclear. The CDR3 contains 14 residues. Trimming took 5 bases from V and 3 from J, leaving 13 bases between them. Germline CDR1 and CDR2: PRHDT and FYEKMQ (reference sequence).